This entry concerns a single TCR beta chain. This sample is part of a study of CD8 T cells in Susac syndrome. The CDR3 loop spans 15 amino acids. Per the germline V gene, CDR1 is SNHLY and CDR2 is FYNNEI. V was pared by 1 base and J by 5 bases, with 12 bases between. cDNA came from about 0.5 to 1 ug RNA primed by random hexamers. Amplification of TCR beta CDR3 by immunoSEQ multiplex PCR spanned 54 Vbeta and 13 Jbeta. MiXCR was run by TCRdb on the immunoSEQ multiplex PCR reads, yielding one entry per CDR3 protein. Among hundreds of thousands of distinct CDR3 sequences listed, more than 80% were seen once. The sequenced target, TCR beta, came from blood CD8+ and CD4+ T cells. The multiple sclerosis control group consisted of treatment-naive patients whose relapsing-remitting disease, which was either stable or active, fulfilled revised McDonald criteria.

The sample comprised CD8+ T cells from PBMCs. The sequence came from a human donor with multiple sclerosis. The chain is built from TRBV2 and TRBJ1-5; no clear D gene. CDR3 coding DNA: TGTGCCAGCAGTGAAGAGAAGGTTTCGGATCAGCCCCAGCATTTT. Protein: CASSEEKVSDQPQHF.